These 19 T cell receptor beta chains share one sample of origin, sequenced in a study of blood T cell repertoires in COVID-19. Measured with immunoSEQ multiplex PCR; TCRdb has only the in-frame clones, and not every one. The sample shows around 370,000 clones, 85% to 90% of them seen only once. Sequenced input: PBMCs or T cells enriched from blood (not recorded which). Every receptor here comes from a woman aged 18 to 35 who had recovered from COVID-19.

The CDR3 DNA follows: TGTGCCAGCAGGTTAACAGGGTCACCCCTCCACTTT. Protein product: CASRLTGSPLHF. The gene calls are TRBV13 and TRBJ1-6; D might be TRBD1 (6 bases). This CDR3 is built from 12 residues. Germline assignment: CDR1 PRHDT and CDR2 FYEKMQ (reference sequence). V was shortened by 6 bases and J by 10 bases, with 10 bases between the two germline ends.

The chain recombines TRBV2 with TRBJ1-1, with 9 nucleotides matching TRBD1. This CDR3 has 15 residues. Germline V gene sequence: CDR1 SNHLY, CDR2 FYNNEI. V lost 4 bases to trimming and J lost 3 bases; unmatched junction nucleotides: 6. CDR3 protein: CASSASTGGHTEAFF. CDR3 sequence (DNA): TGTGCCAGCAGTGCTTCGACAGGGGGACACACTGAAGCTTTCTTT.

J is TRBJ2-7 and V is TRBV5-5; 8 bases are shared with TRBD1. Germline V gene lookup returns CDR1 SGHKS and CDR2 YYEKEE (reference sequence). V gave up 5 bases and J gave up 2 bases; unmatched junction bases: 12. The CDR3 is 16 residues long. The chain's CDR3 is CASRTGPGQAPYEQYF. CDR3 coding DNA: TGTGCCAGCAGGACTGGACCGGGACAGGCTCCCTACGAGCAGTACTTC.

CDR3 region: CASREGRSPLHF. CDR3 coding DNA: TGTGCCAGTAGGGAGGGCCGGTCACCCCTCCACTTT. This chain links TRBV19 with TRBJ1-6; D gene ambiguous. V was trimmed by 6 bases and J by 10 bases, leaving 10 bases between them. Germline CDR1 reads LNHDA; CDR2 reads SQIVND (reference sequence). This CDR3 has 12 amino acids. The full variable domain, with the rest looked up from reference TRBV19 and TRBJ1-6, is DGGITQSPKYLFRKEGQNVTLSCEQNLNHDAMYWYRQDPGQGLRLIYYSQIVNDFQKGDIAEGYSVSREKKESFPLTVTSAQKNPTAFYLCASREGRSPLHFGNGTRLTVT.

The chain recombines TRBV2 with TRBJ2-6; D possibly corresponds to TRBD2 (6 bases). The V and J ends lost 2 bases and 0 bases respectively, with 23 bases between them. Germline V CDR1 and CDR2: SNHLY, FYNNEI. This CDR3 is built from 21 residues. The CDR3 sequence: CASSERSVGGTSSSGANVLTF. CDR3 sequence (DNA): TGTGCCAGCAGTGAAAGGAGCGTTGGGGGGACCTCAAGCTCTGGGGCCAACGTCCTGACTTTC.

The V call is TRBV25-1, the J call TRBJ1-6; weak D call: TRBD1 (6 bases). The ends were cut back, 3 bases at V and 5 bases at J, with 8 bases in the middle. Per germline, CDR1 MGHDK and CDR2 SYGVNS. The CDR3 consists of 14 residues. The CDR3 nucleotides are TGTGCCAGCAGTGATCCAGGGGATAATTCACCCCTCCACTTT. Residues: CASSDPGDNSPLHF.

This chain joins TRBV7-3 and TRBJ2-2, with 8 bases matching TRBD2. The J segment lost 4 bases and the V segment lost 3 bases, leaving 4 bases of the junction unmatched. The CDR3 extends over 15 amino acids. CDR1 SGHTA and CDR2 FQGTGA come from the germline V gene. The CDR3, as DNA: TGTGCCAGCAGCTTCGGCGGGGGGCCCACCGGGGAGCTGTTTTTT. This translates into CASSFGGGPTGELFF.

The CDR3 coding sequence is TGTGCCAGCAGCTCCCCAGGACTAGCGGGGGGGCTCCCCCCAGATACGCAGTATTTT. Encoded protein: CASSSPGLAGGLPPDTQYF. The J gene is TRBJ2-3, the V gene TRBV7-3, with 15 bases matching TRBD2. The V gene's germline CDR1 is SGHTA and CDR2 FQGTGA. CDR3 length: 19 residues. V lost 4 bases and J lost 4; bases outside the gene matches: 12.

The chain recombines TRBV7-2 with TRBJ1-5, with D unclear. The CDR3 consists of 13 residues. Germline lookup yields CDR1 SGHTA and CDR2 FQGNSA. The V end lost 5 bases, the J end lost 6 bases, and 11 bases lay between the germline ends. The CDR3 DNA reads TGTGCCAGCAGCCCACGTACTTTTCAGCCCCAGCATTTT. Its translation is CASSPRTFQPQHF.

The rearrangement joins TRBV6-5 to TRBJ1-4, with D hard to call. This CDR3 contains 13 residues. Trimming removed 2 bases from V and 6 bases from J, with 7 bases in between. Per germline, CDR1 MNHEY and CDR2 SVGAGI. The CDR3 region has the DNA TGTGCCAGCAGTTACGTAGCGGATGAAAAACTGTTTTTT. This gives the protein CASSYVADEKLFF.

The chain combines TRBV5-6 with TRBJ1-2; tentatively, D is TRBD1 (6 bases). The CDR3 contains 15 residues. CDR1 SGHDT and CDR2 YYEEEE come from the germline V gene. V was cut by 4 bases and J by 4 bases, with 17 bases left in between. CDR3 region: CASSPRGGAPYGYTF. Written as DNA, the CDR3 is TGTGCCAGCAGCCCCCGGGGGGGGGCGCCCTATGGCTACACCTTC.

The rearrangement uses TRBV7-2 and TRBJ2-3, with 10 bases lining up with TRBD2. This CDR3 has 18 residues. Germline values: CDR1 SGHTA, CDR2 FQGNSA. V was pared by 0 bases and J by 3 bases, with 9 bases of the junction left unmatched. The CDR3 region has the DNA TGTGCCAGCAGCTTAGCAGAAGAGCGGGGGGGCTGGACAGATACGCAGTATTTT. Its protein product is CASSLAEERGGWTDTQYF. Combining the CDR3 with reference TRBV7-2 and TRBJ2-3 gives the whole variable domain GAGVSQSPSNKVTEKGKDVELRCDPISGHTALYWYRQSLGQGLEFLIYFQGNSAPDKSGLPSDRFSAERTGGSVSTLTIQRTQQEDSAVYLCASSLAEERGGWTDTQYFGPGTRLTVL.

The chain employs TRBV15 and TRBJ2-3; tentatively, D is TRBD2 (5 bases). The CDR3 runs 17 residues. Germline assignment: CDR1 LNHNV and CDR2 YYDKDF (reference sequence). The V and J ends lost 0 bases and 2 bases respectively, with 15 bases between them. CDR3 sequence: CATSREGEGSVTDTQYF. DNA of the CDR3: TGTGCCACCAGCAGAGAGGGAGAAGGGTCGGTCACAGATACGCAGTATTTT.

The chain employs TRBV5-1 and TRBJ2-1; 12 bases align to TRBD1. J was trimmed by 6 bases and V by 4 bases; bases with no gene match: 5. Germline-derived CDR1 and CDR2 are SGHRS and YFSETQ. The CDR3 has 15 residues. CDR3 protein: CASSNRDRGPNEQFF. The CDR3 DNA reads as TGCGCCAGCAGCAACCGGGACAGGGGGCCCAATGAGCAGTTCTTC. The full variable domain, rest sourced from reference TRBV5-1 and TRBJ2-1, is KAGVTQTPRYLIKTRGQQVTLSCSPISGHRSVSWYQQTPGQGLQFLFEYFSETQRNKGNFPGRFSGRQFSNSRSEMNVSTLELGDSALYLCASSNRDRGPNEQFFGPGTRLTVL.

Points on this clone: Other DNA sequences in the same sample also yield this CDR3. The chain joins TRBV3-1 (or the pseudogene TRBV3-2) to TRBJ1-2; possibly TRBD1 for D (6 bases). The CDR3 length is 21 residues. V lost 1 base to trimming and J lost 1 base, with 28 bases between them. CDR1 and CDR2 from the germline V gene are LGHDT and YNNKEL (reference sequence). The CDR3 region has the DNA TGTGCCAGCAGCCAAGCTTTTGTGGACAGCGAAAACCCGGCGTTTAACTATGGCTACACCTTC. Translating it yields CASSQAFVDSENPAFNYGYTF.

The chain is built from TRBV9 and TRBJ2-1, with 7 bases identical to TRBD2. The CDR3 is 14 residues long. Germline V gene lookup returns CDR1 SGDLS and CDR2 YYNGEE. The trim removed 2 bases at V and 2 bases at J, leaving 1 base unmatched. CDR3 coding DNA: TGTGCCAGCAGCGTGGGGGGGACCTACAATGAGCAGTTCTTC. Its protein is CASSVGGTYNEQFF.

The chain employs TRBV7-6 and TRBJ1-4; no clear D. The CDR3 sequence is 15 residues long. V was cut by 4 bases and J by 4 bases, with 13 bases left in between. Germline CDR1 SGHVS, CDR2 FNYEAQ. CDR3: CASSSEAADNEKLFF. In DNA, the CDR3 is TGTGCCAGCAGCTCGGAGGCGGCGGATAATGAAAAACTGTTTTTT.

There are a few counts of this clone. The CDR3 loop is CASRLSSGNTIYF. The CDR3 region has the DNA TGTGCCAGCAGGCTAAGCTCTGGAAACACCATATATTTT. The V and J genes are TRBV28 and TRBJ1-3, with D uncertain. Germline CDR1 reads MDHEN; CDR2 reads SYDVKM. CDR3 length equals 13 residues. With 6 bases removed from V and 0 bases from J, the gap between germline ends came to 6 bases.

The CDR3 nucleotides read TGTGCCAGCATTTTACAGGGGCCTACTCCCGATGGTCGCTATGGCTACACCTTC. Translated: CASILQGPTPDGRYGYTF. This sequence joins TRBV2 and TRBJ1-2; TRBD1 matches at 7 bases. Germline loops: CDR1 SNHLY, CDR2 FYNNEI. V shed 7 bases and J 4 bases; nucleotides not matched to a gene: 21. This CDR3 comprises 18 residues.